This is a list of T cell receptor beta chains from one sample in a study of T cell responses to AZD1222 COVID-19 vaccine. Sequencing was performed with immunoSEQ multiplex PCR; in TCRdb, only in-frame clones are kept and a portion is missing. Here the sample spans some 48,000 clones, 65% to 90% being singletons. Sequences were derived from peripheral blood, sampled 28 days after the second AZD1222 dose. These receptor sequences come from an adult who received the AZD1222 COVID-19 vaccine. Each CDR3 is given with its conserved first and last residue. D genes are given only for firm matches. Clone size is not always given. Where it is, it says once, few, many or a class for expanded clones.

abundance: NA
v_gene: TRBV21-1
j_gene: TRBJ2-3
d_gene: NA
CDR3nt: TGTGCCAGCAGCAACGAGGGTACAGATACGCAGTATTTT
CDR3aa: CASSNEGTDTQYF

abundance: NA
v_gene: TRBV4-1
j_gene: TRBJ1-4
d_gene: NA
CDR3nt: TGCGCCAGCAGGAAGGTGGTGGGTGAAAAACTGTTTTTT
CDR3aa: CASRKVVGEKLFF

abundance: NA
v_gene: TRBV7-3
j_gene: TRBJ1-1
d_gene: TRBD1
CDR3nt: TGTGCCAGCAGCTCCGGGACAGGGGGCGAAGTGAACACTGAAGCTTTCTTT
CDR3aa: CASSSGTGGEVNTEAFF

abundance: NA
v_gene: TRBV27
j_gene: TRBJ2-2
d_gene: TRBD2
CDR3nt: TGTGCCAGCAGTGTAGGGACTACCGTCCCCGGGGAGCTGTTTTTT
CDR3aa: CASSVGTTVPGELFF

abundance: NA
v_gene: TRBV28
j_gene: TRBJ2-7
d_gene: NA
CDR3nt: TGTGCCAGCAGTTTGGGGGTTGAATACGAGCAGTACTTC
CDR3aa: CASSLGVEYEQYF

abundance: NA
v_gene: TRBV6-5
j_gene: TRBJ2-7
d_gene: TRBD1
CDR3nt: TGTGCCAGCAGTTACTCCACGGGACAGCCCTACGAGCAGTACTTC
CDR3aa: CASSYSTGQPYEQYF

abundance: NA
v_gene: TRBV4-1
j_gene: TRBJ2-2
d_gene: TRBD1
CDR3nt: TGCGCCAGCAGCCAAGGCCGGACAGGGCAGACCGGGGAGCTGTTTTTT
CDR3aa: CASSQGRTGQTGELFF

abundance: NA
v_gene: TRBV29-1
j_gene: TRBJ1-5
d_gene: NA
CDR3nt: TGCAGCGTTGATATGGGTAGCAATCAGCCCCAGCATTTT
CDR3aa: CSVDMGSNQPQHF

abundance: NA
v_gene: TRBV12-3/TRBV12-4
j_gene: TRBJ2-5
d_gene: NA
CDR3nt: TGTGCCAGCAGTTTAGGGGCCTCTCAGGCCCAGTACTTC
CDR3aa: CASSLGASQAQYF

abundance: NA
v_gene: TRBV9
j_gene: TRBJ2-2
d_gene: TRBD2
CDR3nt: TGTGCCAGCAGCGTAGACCCCCCGGGAGGTCCCGGCGGGGAGCTGTTTTTT
CDR3aa: CASSVDPPGGPGGELFF

abundance: NA
v_gene: TRBV19
j_gene: TRBJ2-1
d_gene: NA
CDR3nt: TGTGCCAGTAGTAGCTCCCGGGGCAGGGGATACAATGAGCAGTTCTTC
CDR3aa: CASSSSRGRGYNEQFF

abundance: NA
v_gene: TRBV29-1
j_gene: TRBJ2-3
d_gene: TRBD1
CDR3nt: TGCAGCGTTTCCCACCCAGGGGGCGCGTACACAGATACGCAGTATTTT
CDR3aa: CSVSHPGGAYTDTQYF

abundance: once
v_gene: TRBV28
j_gene: TRBJ2-7
d_gene: TRBD1
CDR3nt: TGTGCCAGCAGTTACAGGGGGCGGATAGGGGAGCAGTACTTC
CDR3aa: CASSYRGRIGEQYF

abundance: NA
v_gene: TRBV11-3
j_gene: TRBJ1-6
d_gene: NA
CDR3nt: TGTGCCAGCAGCTTACAGCAGGGTGATTCACCCCTCCACTTT
CDR3aa: CASSLQQGDSPLHF

abundance: few
v_gene: TRBV5-1
j_gene: TRBJ2-2
d_gene: NA
CDR3nt: TGCGCCAGCAGCTTGTATTGGGTGACCGGGGAGCTGTTTTTT
CDR3aa: CASSLYWVTGELFF

abundance: NA
v_gene: TRBV7-8
j_gene: TRBJ1-1
d_gene: NA
CDR3nt: TGTGCCAGCAGCTTAGCGGGATCAGGCGAAGCTTTCTTT
CDR3aa: CASSLAGSGEAFF

abundance: NA
v_gene: TRBV29-1
j_gene: TRBJ2-7
d_gene: NA
CDR3nt: TGCAGCGCACGAAGCTCCTACGAGCAGTACTTC
CDR3aa: CSARSSYEQYF

abundance: NA
v_gene: TRBV5-1
j_gene: TRBJ2-1
d_gene: TRBD2
CDR3nt: TGCGCCAGCAGCCCTCGACTAGCGGGAGGTCACAATGAGCAGTTCTTC
CDR3aa: CASSPRLAGGHNEQFF

abundance: NA
v_gene: TRBV2
j_gene: TRBJ2-1
d_gene: NA
CDR3nt: TGTGCCAGTCGGACTGTCTCCTACAATGAGCAGTTCTTC
CDR3aa: CASRTVSYNEQFF

abundance: NA
v_gene: TRBV2
j_gene: TRBJ2-2
d_gene: NA
CDR3nt: TGTGCCAGCAAGGGGGGGCAGAACACCGGGGAGCTGTTTTTT
CDR3aa: CASKGGQNTGELFF

abundance: NA
v_gene: TRBV7-2
j_gene: TRBJ2-1
d_gene: NA
CDR3nt: TGTGCCAGCAGCCCTAAAGGGCTTCAGTTGTTGCAGTTCTTC
CDR3aa: CASSPKGLQLLQFF

abundance: NA
v_gene: TRBV7-9
j_gene: TRBJ2-1
d_gene: NA
CDR3nt: TGTGCCAGCAGCTCTGGGCGAGGGACCGAGCAGTTCTTC
CDR3aa: CASSSGRGTEQFF

abundance: NA
v_gene: TRBV18
j_gene: TRBJ2-1
d_gene: NA
CDR3nt: TGTGCCAGCTCACCAGCGGCGACTGGGTATGAGCAGTTCTTC
CDR3aa: CASSPAATGYEQFF

abundance: NA
v_gene: TRBV3-1/TRBV3-2
j_gene: TRBJ1-6
d_gene: NA
CDR3nt: TGTGCCAGCAGCCAGGACAGTTCTTCACCCCTCCACTTT
CDR3aa: CASSQDSSSPLHF

abundance: NA
v_gene: TRBV18
j_gene: TRBJ2-7
d_gene: NA
CDR3nt: TGTGCCAGCTCCCCGGCTGCCTCCTACGAGCAGTACTTC
CDR3aa: CASSPAASYEQYF

abundance: once
v_gene: TRBV11-1
j_gene: TRBJ2-1
d_gene: TRBD1
CDR3nt: TGTGCCAGCATGAACCGGGACAGGGGTAAAAATGAGCAGTTCTTC
CDR3aa: CASMNRDRGKNEQFF

abundance: NA
v_gene: TRBV2
j_gene: TRBJ2-7
d_gene: TRBD2
CDR3nt: TGTGCCGGTGGACTAGCGGGATGGGGCCCCTACGAGCAGTACTTC
CDR3aa: CAGGLAGWGPYEQYF

abundance: NA
v_gene: TRBV18
j_gene: TRBJ2-3
d_gene: NA
CDR3nt: TGTGCCAGCTCGGAAGTTAGCACAGATACGCAGTATTTT
CDR3aa: CASSEVSTDTQYF

abundance: once
v_gene: TRBV7-2
j_gene: TRBJ2-3
d_gene: TRBD2
CDR3nt: TGTGCCAGCAGCTCAGTCGTCGGGGGGGATACGCAGTATTTT
CDR3aa: CASSSVVGGDTQYF

abundance: NA
v_gene: TRBV24-1
j_gene: TRBJ2-1
d_gene: TRBD1
CDR3nt: TGTGCCAGCCAGGGGGACTCCTACAATGAGCAGTTCTTC
CDR3aa: CASQGDSYNEQFF

abundance: NA
v_gene: TRBV5-1
j_gene: TRBJ1-1
d_gene: NA
CDR3nt: TGCGCCAGCAGCTTTCAGGGGTCGGGCACTGAAGCTTTCTTT
CDR3aa: CASSFQGSGTEAFF

abundance: NA
v_gene: TRBV9
j_gene: TRBJ1-5
d_gene: NA
CDR3nt: TGTGCCAGCAGCTCAGACGGGTATAGCAATCAGCCCCAGCATTTT
CDR3aa: CASSSDGYSNQPQHF

abundance: NA
v_gene: TRBV6-2/TRBV6-3
j_gene: TRBJ1-6
d_gene: NA
CDR3nt: TGTGCCAGCAGTTACTCGACCATGAGGCCTCCTTCACCCCTCCACTTT
CDR3aa: CASSYSTMRPPSPLHF

abundance: NA
v_gene: TRBV10-2
j_gene: TRBJ1-6
d_gene: NA
CDR3nt: TGCGCCAGCAGGGGTTTGTTCGATTCACCCCTCCACTTT
CDR3aa: CASRGLFDSPLHF

abundance: NA
v_gene: TRBV7-3
j_gene: TRBJ2-3
d_gene: TRBD1
CDR3nt: TGTGCCAGCAGCCCCCGAATCGGACAGGGAGGCACAGATACGCAGTATTTT
CDR3aa: CASSPRIGQGGTDTQYF

abundance: NA
v_gene: TRBV27
j_gene: TRBJ2-7
d_gene: NA
CDR3nt: TGTGCCAGCAGCCTCGGACAGCCTCCCGCTTTCGAGCAGTACTTC
CDR3aa: CASSLGQPPAFEQYF

abundance: NA
v_gene: TRBV30
j_gene: TRBJ2-3
d_gene: TRBD2
CDR3nt: TGTGCCCATGGGACTAGCGGGGGCGATACGCAGTATTTT
CDR3aa: CAHGTSGGDTQYF

abundance: NA
v_gene: TRBV5-1
j_gene: TRBJ1-1
d_gene: TRBD1
CDR3nt: TGCGCCAGCAGCTGGGGACAGGGGGTTGAAGCTTTCTTT
CDR3aa: CASSWGQGVEAFF

abundance: once
v_gene: TRBV5-6
j_gene: TRBJ1-2
d_gene: NA
CDR3nt: TGTGCCAGCAGCTTGCCAGTTTCTAACTATGGCTACACCTTC
CDR3aa: CASSLPVSNYGYTF

abundance: NA
v_gene: TRBV7-9
j_gene: TRBJ2-5
d_gene: NA
CDR3nt: TGTGCCAGCAGCTCCCGACTGGGGCCCCAAGAGACCCAGTACTTC
CDR3aa: CASSSRLGPQETQYF

abundance: NA
v_gene: TRBV3-1/TRBV3-2
j_gene: TRBJ2-1
d_gene: TRBD2
CDR3nt: TGTGCCAGCAGCCAACCCTCGGGACTAGCGGGGGACAATGAGCAGTTCTTC
CDR3aa: CASSQPSGLAGDNEQFF